Shown below are 32 T cell receptor beta chains from a single sample sequenced in a study of response to subunit inactivated influenza vaccine (dated by TCRdb to 2016 to 2019). The library came from RT-PCR. The sequencing machine was an Illumina HiSeq 2500. TCRdb reprocessed the public reads (quality trimming at Q25 with fastp, clone calling with MiXCR) and kept in-frame beta chains. Merged by CDR3 protein, the rows form single entries marked with the most common genes and DNA. For this sample the table gives more than 400,000 distinct CDR3 sequences, of which around 7.7% were detected only once. The top ten hold around 13% of the sample. This specimen consisted of PBMCs from blood, obtained around 25 months after vaccination. The receptor set was obtained from a man aged 50-75 years who received an inactivated influenza vaccine. Donor details come from another sample of the same person, matched by shared clones.

Concerning this clonotype itself: Being one base from a much bigger clone, this may be a read error. This chain links TRBV20-1 with TRBJ2-1; TRBD1 agrees at 8 bases. After removal of 5 bases from V and 3 bases from J, the junction contained 6 bases not matched to a gene. Per the germline V gene, CDR1 is DFQATT and CDR2 is SNEGSKA (reference sequence). CDR3 length: 14 residues. DNA of the CDR3: TGCAGTGCTGGAGGGGACAGGTTCTACAATGAGCAGTTCTTC. This encodes CSAGGDRFYNEQFF.

This clonotype was found many times. The rearrangement joins TRBV7-9 to TRBJ2-7; maybe TRBD1 (6 bases). This CDR3 is built from 12 residues. In germline, CDR1 is SEHNR, CDR2 FQNEAQ (reference sequence). V was clipped by 2 bases and J by 6 bases, with 8 bases between them. Here the CDR3 reads CASSLPGAEQYF. CDR3 DNA: TGTGCCAGCAGCTTACCAGGGGCCGAGCAGTACTTC. The complete variable domain, with remaining parts taken from reference TRBV7-9 and TRBJ2-7, reads DTGVSQNPRHKITKRGQNVTFRCDPISEHNRLYWYRQTLGQGPEFLTYFQNEAQLEKSRLLSDRFSAERPKGSFSTLEIQRTEQGDSAMYLCASSLPGAEQYFGPGTRLTVT.

This clonotype came up a few times. This chain links TRBV20-1 with TRBJ2-3; 9 positions match TRBD1. Germline CDR1 and CDR2: DFQATT and SNEGSKA (reference sequence). V trimming: 4 bases; J trimming: 2 bases; junction bases outside the gene matches: 22. The CDR3 length is 20 residues. CDR3 nucleotide sequence: TGCAGTGCTACTCGGACAGGGGCTCTTTCGCTTACTTATTTCACAGATACGCAGTATTTT. Translating it yields CSATRTGALSLTYFTDTQYF.

This clonotype was observed at least ten times. J is TRBJ1-1 and V is TRBV7-9; D gene uncertain. The CDR3 spans 12 residues. With 6 bases removed from V and 1 base from J, the gap between germline ends came to 6 bases. Germline V gives CDR1 SEHNR, CDR2 FQNEAQ (reference sequence). The CDR3 here is CASRLGNTEAFF. CDR3 nucleotide sequence: TGTGCCAGCAGACTAGGGAACACTGAAGCTTTCTTT.

The chain links TRBV3-1 to TRBJ2-5; TRBD1 is a possible D gene (6 bases). Between the trimmed V and J ends, which lost 11 bases and 1 base, there was a span of 29 bases. The CDR3 has 18 amino acids. Germline values: CDR1 LGHDT, CDR2 YNNKEL (reference sequence). The CDR3 DNA reads as TGTGCCTGCTCCCAGCAGGTCCCTGGGACACGCGGCCAAGAGACCCAGTACTTC. Protein product: CACSQQVPGTRGQETQYF.

This chain links TRBV10-3 with TRBJ1-2; possibly TRBD1 for D (5 bases). The CDR3 runs to 14 residues. V gave up 3 bases and J gave up 3 bases, with 11 bases separating them. Germline lookup yields CDR1 ENHRY and CDR2 SYGVKD. DNA for the CDR3: TGTGCCATCAGTGATGTCCAGGGCGACTATGGCTACACCTTC. This codes for CAISDVQGDYGYTF.

This clonotype was counted between two and nine times. The rearrangement links TRBV12-3 or TRBV12-4 to TRBJ2-1; D is undetermined. The CDR3 has 13 amino acids. Trimming took off 5 bases at V and 2 bases at J, with 7 bases between the two ends. The DNA for the CDR3 is TGTGCCAGCAGTAACCTGGCCTACAATGAGCAGTTCTTC. Protein product: CASSNLAYNEQFF.

The V gene is TRBV7-2, the J gene TRBJ2-3; D possibly corresponds to TRBD1 (5 bases). The V end lost 2 bases, the J end lost 2 bases, and 14 bases lay between the germline ends. Germline loops: CDR1 SGHTA, CDR2 FQGNSA. The CDR3 contains 16 residues. The CDR3 bases are TGTGCCAGCAGCTTAACCCCTGGACATTTCACAGATACGCAGTATTTT. Its protein is CASSLTPGHFTDTQYF.

This sequence joins TRBV12-3 or TRBV12-4 and TRBJ2-7; D remains unclear. The CDR3 sequence is 15 residues long. V lost 1 base and J lost 2, with 12 bases in between. CDR3 bases: TGTGCCAGCAGTTTAGATAACAGCCGTGCCTACGAGCAGTACTTC. Its translation: CASSLDNSRAYEQYF.

This clonotype was counted between two and nine times. This chain links TRBV3-1 with TRBJ1-2, with a possible D match to TRBD1 (6 bases). The length of the CDR3 is 14 residues. Germline CDR1 is LGHDT and CDR2 is YNNKEL (reference sequence). The V end lost 3 bases, the J end lost 7 bases, and 15 bases lay between the germline ends. The CDR3 reads CASSQTGRVTGYTF. CDR3 sequence (DNA): TGTGCCAGCAGCCAGACAGGCCGAGTTACTGGCTACACCTTC.

This clonotype has a handful of counts. The chain recombines TRBV6-2 or TRBV6-3 with TRBJ2-3, with TRBD2 as a possible D gene (5 bases). V dropped 6 bases and J dropped 5 bases, with 9 bases sitting between them. The germline V gene encodes CDR1 MNHEY and CDR2 SVGEGT. The CDR3 is 12 amino acids. CDR3 amino acids: CASRQEGDTQYF. CDR3 in DNA: TGTGCCAGCAGGCAAGAGGGAGATACGCAGTATTTT.

This clonotype was detected a few times. The gene calls are TRBV4-3 and TRBJ1-1; no clear D. The germline gives CDR1 LGHNA, CDR2 YSLEER. V lost 1 base, J lost 4 bases, and 10 bases lay in between. The CDR3 has 14 amino acids. The CDR3 loop is CASSQAWKGTEAFF. In DNA form, the CDR3 reads TGCGCCAGCAGCCAAGCCTGGAAGGGCACTGAAGCTTTCTTT.

CDR3 protein: CSARPIVVAYEQYF. The CDR3 bases are TGCAGTGCTAGACCCATAGTCGTTGCCTACGAGCAGTACTTC. The J gene is TRBJ2-7, the V gene TRBV20-1; D gene uncertain. The CDR3 has 14 amino acids. Trimming took off 2 bases at V and 2 bases at J, with 13 bases between the two ends. The germline gives CDR1 DFQATT, CDR2 SNEGSKA (reference sequence).

This clonotype was detected a few times. The chain couples TRBV27 to TRBJ2-2; 9 nucleotides match TRBD2. CDR3 size: 16 residues. With V trimmed by 3 bases and J by 7 bases, 9 bases remained unmatched. Germline loops: CDR1 MNHEY, CDR2 SMNVEV (reference sequence). The CDR3 sequence is CASSLGNLAGRGELFF. CDR3 DNA: TGTGCCAGCAGTTTGGGGAACCTAGCGGGACGCGGGGAGCTGTTTTTT.

The V gene is TRBV6-1, the J gene TRBJ2-1; 10 nucleotides match TRBD2. Germline lookup yields CDR1 MNHNS and CDR2 SASEGT. Trimming took 6 bases from V and 8 from J; bases not matched to a gene: 7. The CDR3 is 14 amino acids. The CDR3 region is CASRPGLANDEQFF. In nucleotides, the CDR3 is TGTGCCAGCAGACCGGGACTAGCGAACGATGAGCAGTTCTTC.

A few counts support this clonotype. The chain combines TRBV5-1 with TRBJ1-5; possibly TRBD1 for D (6 bases). The length of the CDR3 is 15 residues. Trimming removed 0 bases from V and 7 bases from J, with 14 bases in between. Germline CDR1 and CDR2: SGHRS and YFSETQ. The CDR3 here is CASSLDGTGRQPQHF. In DNA form, the CDR3 reads TGCGCCAGCAGCTTGGATGGAACAGGGAGGCAGCCCCAGCATTTT.

This clonotype was observed at least ten times. The chain employs TRBV5-4 and TRBJ2-7; tentative D call: TRBD2 (5 bases). The V gene's germline CDR1 is SGHNT and CDR2 YYREEE (reference sequence). CDR3 length: 14 residues. V lost 2 bases and J lost 3, with 12 bases in between. The CDR3 DNA sequence: TGTGCCAGCAGCTTACAGTTTGGAGGCTACGAGCAGTACTTC. This codes for CASSLQFGGYEQYF.

This clonotype was counted ten times or more. The chain uses TRBV12-3 or TRBV12-4 and TRBJ2-1; TRBD1 might be the D (6 bases). Trimming removed 6 bases at V and 12 bases at J, with 18 bases between. The CDR3 spans 13 residues. The DNA for the CDR3 is TGTGCCAGCAGATCCCAAAACAGGGTCGGGCAGTTCTTC. Translated: CASRSQNRVGQFF.

This clonotype was found a few times. This rearrangement joins TRBV12-3 or TRBV12-4 to TRBJ1-1, with TRBD1 matching over 7 bases. This CDR3 comprises 15 residues. V gave up 5 bases and J gave up 1 base; unmatched junction bases: 7. The CDR3 region is CASSHRQGWNTEAFF. CDR3 sequence (DNA): TGTGCCAGCAGTCATCGACAGGGTTGGAACACTGAAGCTTTCTTT.

As regards this clonotype: It may be a read error: a sequence one base away is much more abundant. J is TRBJ2-1 and V is TRBV15; a possible D gene is TRBD1 (6 bases). CDR1 and CDR2 from the germline V gene are LNHNV and YYDKDF (reference sequence). The CDR3 totals 15 residues. Trimming took off 5 bases at V and 5 bases at J, with 16 bases between the two ends. The CDR3, as DNA: TGTGCCACCAGCCCCTGGACAGTAAGGGACAATGAGCAGTTCTTC. It codes for CATSPWTVRDNEQFF. Complete variable domain (other parts from reference TRBV15 and TRBJ2-1): DAMVIQNPRYQVTQFGKPVTLSCSQTLNHNVMYWYQQKSSQAPKLLFHYYDKDFNNEADTPDNFQSRRPNTSFCFLDIRSPGLGDTAMYLCATSPWTVRDNEQFFGPGTRLTVL.

This clonotype came up many times. The genes are TRBV28 and TRBJ2-5, with a weak D call TRBD2 (5 bases). V dropped 2 bases and J dropped 0 bases, with 10 bases sitting between them. The CDR3 loop spans 15 amino acids. Germline-derived CDR1 and CDR2 are MDHEN and SYDVKM. CDR3 sequence (DNA): TGTGCCAGCAGTTTACCACGCGGGTACCAAGAGACCCAGTACTTC. This gives the protein CASSLPRGYQETQYF.

This clonotype showed up just a few times. The J gene is TRBJ1-2, the V gene TRBV5-5; D is perhaps TRBD1 (5 bases). The CDR3 runs to 14 residues. V gave up 4 bases and J gave up 4 bases, with 14 bases separating them. CDR1 and CDR2 from the germline V gene are SGHKS and YYEKEE (reference sequence). Here the CDR3 DNA reads TGTGCCAGCAGCGTCGACAGTCGATTCTATGGCTACACCTTC. As protein: CASSVDSRFYGYTF. The full variable domain, rest sourced from reference TRBV5-5 and TRBJ1-2, is DAGVTQSPTHLIKTRGQQVTLRCSPISGHKSVSWYQQVLGQGPQFIFQYYEKEERGRGNFPDRFSARQFPNYSSELNVNALLLGDSALYLCASSVDSRFYGYTFGSGTRLTVV.

In its sample, this clonotype was seen many times. The chain joins TRBV7-2 to TRBJ1-1; a weak D match, TRBD1 (5 bases). V dropped 5 bases and J dropped 6 bases, with 16 bases sitting between them. The CDR3 is 14 amino acids. Germline CDR1 SGHTA, CDR2 FQGNSA. The CDR3 coding sequence is TGTGCCAGCAGCATTACCAGGGATCAGGCTGAAGCTTTCTTT. It specifies CASSITRDQAEAFF. The variable domain in full, with the rest retrieved from reference TRBV7-2 and TRBJ1-1, is GAGVSQSPSNKVTEKGKDVELRCDPISGHTALYWYRQSLGQGLEFLIYFQGNSAPDKSGLPSDRFSAERTGGSVSTLTIQRTQQEDSAVYLCASSITRDQAEAFFGQGTRLTVV.

This clonotype was picked up a small number of times. The rearrangement joins TRBV2 to TRBJ2-6, with unresolved D. The CDR3 contains 16 residues. V lost 6 bases and J 0 bases, leaving 12 bases between the germline ends. Per germline, CDR1 SNHLY and CDR2 FYNNEI. The CDR3 nucleotides are TGTGCCAGCAGGGCTGACGCGCTCTCTGGGGCCAACGTCCTGACTTTC. It translates to CASRADALSGANVLTF.

The chain combines TRBV6-2 or TRBV6-3 with TRBJ1-5, with D hard to call. CDR3 length: 13 residues. Trimming removed 7 bases at V and 6 bases at J, with 13 bases between. Per germline, CDR1 MNHEY and CDR2 SVGEGT. In nucleotides, the CDR3 is TGTGCCAGCACCAGGACGGGCCGTCAGCCCCAGCATTTT. This translates into CASTRTGRQPQHF.

This clonotype was seen a handful of times. The CDR3 sequence is CASRAGGQNEQFF. CDR3 in DNA: TGTGCCAGCAGGGCCGGGGGTCAAAATGAGCAGTTCTTC. This chain links TRBV6-1 with TRBJ2-1; D perhaps matches TRBD2 (6 bases). This CDR3 has 13 residues. With 6 bases removed from V and 7 bases from J, the gap between germline ends came to 13 bases. Germline CDR1 reads MNHNS; CDR2 reads SASEGT.

The chain's CDR3 is CASTTGRSPLHF. CDR3 DNA sequence: TGTGCCAGCACTACAGGGCGCTCACCCCTCCACTTT. V is TRBV3-1 and J is TRBJ1-6; D may be TRBD1 (6 bases). Germline loops: CDR1 LGHDT, CDR2 YNNKEL (reference sequence). The V gene lost 7 bases and the J gene lost 10 bases, with 11 bases spanning the gap. This CDR3 region has 12 residues.

The genes are TRBV6-1 and TRBJ2-7, with 12 bases aligning to TRBD2. CDR3 length equals 15 residues. From germline, CDR1 is MNHNS and CDR2 SASEGT. V gave up 6 bases and J gave up 3 bases; unmatched junction bases: 6. As DNA, the CDR3 is TGTGCCAGCAGCGCGGGACTAGCGGGCTTCTACGAGCAGTACTTC. The encoded protein is CASSAGLAGFYEQYF.

This chain links TRBV29-1 with TRBJ2-2, with 8 bases that match TRBD1. The CDR3 has 17 amino acids. V gave up 0 bases and J gave up 1 base; unmatched junction bases: 7. Per the germline V gene, CDR1 is SQVTM and CDR2 is ANQGSEA. CDR3 in amino acids: CSVEDPTGGRNTGELFF. The CDR3 DNA sequence: TGCAGCGTTGAAGACCCCACAGGGGGTAGGAACACCGGGGAGCTGTTTTTT.

V is TRBV7-2 and J is TRBJ1-5; TRBD1 might be the D (5 bases). V was clipped by 2 bases and J by 3 bases, with 11 bases between them. Germline CDR1 and CDR2: SGHTA and FQGNSA. CDR3 length equals 15 residues. The CDR3, as DNA: TGTGCCAGCAGCTTAACAGCAGGGCACAATCAGCCCCAGCATTTT. It translates to CASSLTAGHNQPQHF.

This clonotype has only a few counts. This chain uses TRBV12-3 or TRBV12-4 with TRBJ2-2; 7 bases fit TRBD1. This CDR3 region has 14 residues. With V trimmed by 4 bases and J by 7 bases, 6 bases remained unmatched. The CDR3, as DNA: TGTGCCAGCAGTTCCAGGGGGTGGAACGGGGAGCTGTTTTTT. Amino acid sequence: CASSSRGWNGELFF.

The sample holds many counts of this clonotype. This sequence joins TRBV5-1 and TRBJ2-3, with a tentative D call TRBD2 (6 bases). Deletions cut 0 bases from V and 3 bases from J, with 11 bases between. This CDR3 spans 15 amino acids. Looked up from germline, CDR1 is SGHRS and CDR2 is YFSETQ. The CDR3 DNA reads as TGCGCCAGCAGCTTGGAGCGGGCGGGTACAGATACGCAGTATTTT. It translates to CASSLERAGTDTQYF. The full variable domain, with the rest looked up from reference TRBV5-1 and TRBJ2-3, is KAGVTQTPRYLIKTRGQQVTLSCSPISGHRSVSWYQQTPGQGLQFLFEYFSETQRNKGNFPGRFSGRQFSNSRSEMNVSTLELGDSALYLCASSLERAGTDTQYFGPGTRLTVL.